Listed below are T cell receptor beta chains from one sample, sequenced in a study of shared clonotypes between healthy human individuals. The table came from immunoSEQ multiplex PCR; TCRdb's copy has only in-frame clones and leaves some out. The sample has hundreds of thousands of clones, almost 97% seen once. The material sequenced was naive CD4+ T cells sorted from blood. Receptors were obtained from a woman younger than 45 in good health. The CDR3 runs from the conserved cysteine through the conserved F or W. The order of the fields is V gene, clone size, J gene, D gene, CDR3 protein, CDR3 DNA. A D gene is named only where the DNA matches it firmly. Part of the rows lack a size; the others show once, few, many or a class for expanded clones.

v_gene: TRBV6-5; abundance: -; j_gene: TRBJ1-5; d_gene: TRBD1; CDR3aa: CASSQGQEDQPQHF; CDR3nt: TGTGCCAGCAGCCAGGGACAGGAAGATCAGCCCCAGCATTTT
v_gene: TRBV19; abundance: -; j_gene: TRBJ1-4; d_gene: -; CDR3aa: CASSIEARGEKLFF; CDR3nt: TGTGCCAGTAGTATAGAGGCCCGTGGGGAAAAACTGTTTTTT
v_gene: TRBV11-3; abundance: -; j_gene: TRBJ1-4; d_gene: -; CDR3aa: CAGLEGVWAEKLFF; CDR3nt: TGTGCCGGGCTTGAGGGGGTATGGGCTGAAAAACTGTTTTTT
v_gene: TRBV19; abundance: -; j_gene: TRBJ1-5; d_gene: -; CDR3aa: CASSAEFGNQPQHF; CDR3nt: TGTGCCAGTAGTGCGGAGTTCGGCAATCAGCCCCAGCATTTT
v_gene: TRBV15; abundance: once; j_gene: TRBJ2-3; d_gene: -; CDR3aa: CATSRGPGRVSTDTQYF; CDR3nt: TGTGCCACCAGCAGAGGCCCGGGACGGGTGAGCACAGATACGCAGTATTTT
v_gene: TRBV28; abundance: -; j_gene: TRBJ2-7; d_gene: -; CDR3aa: CASKRSSYEQYF; CDR3nt: TGTGCCAGCAAGCGCTCCTCCTACGAGCAGTACTTC
v_gene: TRBV28; abundance: -; j_gene: TRBJ2-7; d_gene: -; CDR3aa: CASIGRRGRGHNSSYEQYF; CDR3nt: TGTGCCAGCATTGGGCGGCGTGGTAGGGGCCATAACAGCTCCTACGAGCAGTACTTC
v_gene: TRBV6-4; abundance: -; j_gene: TRBJ1-5; d_gene: TRBD1; CDR3aa: CASSADREDQPQHF; CDR3nt: TGTGCCAGCAGCGCGGACAGGGAGGATCAGCCCCAGCATTTT
v_gene: TRBV6-1; abundance: -; j_gene: TRBJ2-2; d_gene: -; CDR3aa: CASSPLGTGELFF; CDR3nt: TGTGCCAGCAGTCCACTGGGGACCGGGGAGCTGTTTTTT
v_gene: TRBV29-1; abundance: -; j_gene: TRBJ2-7; d_gene: TRBD2; CDR3aa: CSVVMTSGSAYF; CDR3nt: TGCAGCGTTGTTATGACTAGCGGGAGCGCGTACTTC
v_gene: TRBV7-2; abundance: -; j_gene: TRBJ2-6; d_gene: TRBD1; CDR3aa: CASSPGGSGANVLTF; CDR3nt: TGTGCCAGCAGCCCAGGGGGTTCAGGGGCCAACGTCCTGACTTTC
v_gene: TRBV11-2; abundance: -; j_gene: TRBJ2-7; d_gene: TRBD2; CDR3aa: CASSKPFGSGRTLYEQYF; CDR3nt: TGTGCCAGCAGCAAACCATTTGGTAGCGGGAGAACATTATACGAGCAGTACTTC
v_gene: TRBV10-3; abundance: -; j_gene: TRBJ1-1; d_gene: -; CDR3aa: CAISTLGGSTEAFF; CDR3nt: TGTGCCATCAGTACCCTAGGAGGCTCCACTGAAGCTTTCTTT
v_gene: TRBV5-4; abundance: once; j_gene: TRBJ2-7; d_gene: TRBD2; CDR3aa: CASSAGLAPEDYEQYF; CDR3nt: TGTGCCAGCAGTGCGGGACTAGCGCCAGAAGACTACGAGCAGTACTTC
v_gene: TRBV30; abundance: -; j_gene: TRBJ1-2; d_gene: TRBD1; CDR3aa: CAWSPILTGAYGYTF; CDR3nt: TGTGCCTGGAGCCCGATCTTGACAGGGGCCTATGGCTACACCTTC
v_gene: TRBV28; abundance: -; j_gene: TRBJ2-6; d_gene: -; CDR3aa: CASSSYREESSGANVLTF; CDR3nt: TGTGCCAGCAGTTCGTACAGGGAGGAAAGCTCTGGGGCCAACGTCCTGACTTTC
v_gene: TRBV6-5; abundance: -; j_gene: TRBJ1-2; d_gene: -; CDR3aa: CASSNPRAADYGYTF; CDR3nt: TGTGCCAGCAGTAACCCCCGGGCAGCGGACTATGGCTACACCTTC
v_gene: TRBV14; abundance: -; j_gene: TRBJ1-3; d_gene: -; CDR3aa: CASSQPTPRHAGSGNTIYF; CDR3nt: TGTGCCAGCAGCCAACCTACCCCGAGACACGCGGGCTCTGGAAACACCATATATTTT
v_gene: TRBV28; abundance: -; j_gene: TRBJ2-5; d_gene: TRBD1; CDR3aa: CASSFPDRGAETQYF; CDR3nt: TGTGCCAGCAGTTTCCCAGACAGGGGGGCCGAGACCCAGTACTTC
v_gene: TRBV6-5; abundance: -; j_gene: TRBJ1-2; d_gene: -; CDR3aa: CASRPLRGSGYTF; CDR3nt: TGTGCCAGCAGACCTCTCAGGGGTAGCGGCTACACCTTC
v_gene: TRBV28; abundance: -; j_gene: TRBJ1-1; d_gene: -; CDR3aa: CASGRETMNTEAFF; CDR3nt: TGTGCCAGCGGGAGGGAGACTATGAACACTGAAGCTTTCTTT
v_gene: TRBV9; abundance: -; j_gene: TRBJ1-1; d_gene: -; CDR3aa: CASSVATVGNTEAFF; CDR3nt: TGTGCCAGCAGCGTAGCGACGGTGGGTAACACTGAAGCTTTCTTT
v_gene: TRBV18; abundance: -; j_gene: TRBJ2-7; d_gene: -; CDR3aa: CASSSGPLTGSYEQYF; CDR3nt: TGTGCCAGCTCATCTGGACCATTGACAGGTTCCTACGAGCAGTACTTC
v_gene: TRBV28; abundance: -; j_gene: TRBJ2-1; d_gene: -; CDR3aa: CASSPSERHNEQFF; CDR3nt: TGTGCCAGCAGTCCCAGCGAAAGGCACAATGAGCAGTTCTTC
v_gene: TRBV2; abundance: -; j_gene: TRBJ2-7; d_gene: -; CDR3aa: CASSEFLLPYEQYF; CDR3nt: TGTGCCAGCAGTGAGTTCCTCTTGCCCTACGAGCAGTACTTC
v_gene: TRBV7-9; abundance: -; j_gene: TRBJ2-4; d_gene: TRBD2; CDR3aa: CASSLDTFGTSGVNIQYF; CDR3nt: TGTGCCAGCAGCTTAGATACTTTTGGGACTAGCGGTGTAAACATTCAGTACTTC
v_gene: TRBV28; abundance: -; j_gene: TRBJ1-1; d_gene: -; CDR3aa: CASSPNIQGPPEAFF; CDR3nt: TGTGCCAGCAGCCCCAACATACAGGGACCCCCTGAAGCTTTCTTT
v_gene: TRBV30; abundance: -; j_gene: TRBJ1-5; d_gene: -; CDR3aa: CAWSRGSNQLQHF; CDR3nt: TGTGCCTGGAGCCGGGGCAGCAATCAGCTCCAGCATTTT
v_gene: TRBV29-1; abundance: -; j_gene: TRBJ2-1; d_gene: -; CDR3aa: CSVEGTAYNEQFF; CDR3nt: TGCAGCGTTGAAGGGACAGCATACAATGAGCAGTTCTTC
v_gene: TRBV19; abundance: -; j_gene: TRBJ2-1; d_gene: -; CDR3aa: CASSNLGNEQFF; CDR3nt: TGTGCCAGTAGTAATCTAGGCAATGAGCAGTTCTTC
v_gene: TRBV19; abundance: -; j_gene: TRBJ1-5; d_gene: -; CDR3aa: CASSIVIGRYVDQPQHF; CDR3nt: TGTGCCAGTAGTATAGTAATCGGCAGGTATGTCGATCAGCCCCAGCATTTT
v_gene: TRBV7-9; abundance: -; j_gene: TRBJ2-3; d_gene: TRBD1; CDR3aa: CASSFGQGRDTQYF; CDR3nt: TGTGCCAGCAGCTTCGGACAGGGTAGGGATACGCAGTATTTT
v_gene: TRBV18; abundance: -; j_gene: TRBJ2-6; d_gene: -; CDR3aa: CASSPGSGGAGANVLTF; CDR3nt: TGTGCCAGCTCACCTGGGAGTGGGGGCGCAGGGGCCAACGTCCTGACTTTC
v_gene: TRBV6-5; abundance: -; j_gene: TRBJ2-3; d_gene: -; CDR3aa: CASSYTPPSSGDTQYF; CDR3nt: TGTGCCAGCAGTTACACCCCCCCCTCTTCTGGAGATACGCAGTATTTT
v_gene: TRBV7-6; abundance: -; j_gene: TRBJ2-2; d_gene: TRBD2; CDR3aa: CASSSQRAGNTGELFF; CDR3nt: TGTGCCAGCAGTAGCCAGCGAGCGGGAAACACCGGGGAGCTGTTTTTT
v_gene: TRBV18; abundance: -; j_gene: TRBJ2-3; d_gene: -; CDR3aa: CASSPRGGSTDTQYF; CDR3nt: TGTGCCAGCTCACCCCGGGGCGGAAGCACAGATACGCAGTATTTT
v_gene: TRBV7-7; abundance: once; j_gene: TRBJ2-1; d_gene: TRBD2; CDR3aa: CASSPLGLAGTYNEQFF; CDR3nt: TGTGCCAGCAGCCCCCTGGGACTAGCGGGAACCTACAATGAGCAGTTCTTC
v_gene: TRBV4-1; abundance: once; j_gene: TRBJ2-7; d_gene: TRBD1; CDR3aa: CASSQSEAGGYDEQYF; CDR3nt: TGCGCCAGCAGTCAAAGCGAGGCAGGGGGTTACGACGAGCAGTACTTC
v_gene: TRBV6-1; abundance: -; j_gene: TRBJ2-1; d_gene: TRBD1; CDR3aa: CASRATGNEQFF; CDR3nt: TGTGCCAGCAGGGCGACAGGGAATGAGCAGTTCTTC
v_gene: TRBV6-5; abundance: -; j_gene: TRBJ1-1; d_gene: TRBD1; CDR3aa: CASSFDREVDTEAFF; CDR3nt: TGTGCCAGCAGTTTCGACAGGGAAGTGGACACTGAAGCTTTCTTT
v_gene: TRBV15; abundance: -; j_gene: TRBJ1-2; d_gene: -; CDR3aa: CATSREGGGGYGYTF; CDR3nt: TGTGCCACCAGCAGAGAAGGTGGGGGCGGCTATGGCTACACCTTC
v_gene: TRBV6-1; abundance: -; j_gene: TRBJ2-3; d_gene: TRBD2; CDR3aa: CASRAGIQTDTQYF; CDR3nt: TGTGCCAGCAGAGCGGGGATACAGACAGATACGCAGTATTTT
v_gene: TRBV2; abundance: -; j_gene: TRBJ2-7; d_gene: -; CDR3aa: CASRGGLNSLYEQYF; CDR3nt: TGTGCCAGCAGGGGGGGCCTGAACTCCCTCTACGAGCAGTACTTC
v_gene: TRBV4-1; abundance: once; j_gene: TRBJ2-1; d_gene: TRBD2; CDR3aa: CASSQDGVAGWRKFF; CDR3nt: TGCGCCAGCAGCCAAGACGGGGTAGCGGGGTGGAGGAAGTTCTTC
v_gene: TRBV4-1; abundance: -; j_gene: TRBJ2-7; d_gene: TRBD2; CDR3aa: CASSQERVLAGRGYEQYF; CDR3nt: TGCGCCAGCAGCCAAGAGAGGGTCCTAGCGGGACGGGGCTACGAGCAGTACTTC
v_gene: TRBV18; abundance: -; j_gene: TRBJ1-2; d_gene: -; CDR3aa: CASSPSDTGGGYTF; CDR3nt: TGTGCCAGCTCACCTTCGGACACCGGGGGTGGCTACACCTTC
v_gene: TRBV28; abundance: -; j_gene: TRBJ2-7; d_gene: -; CDR3aa: CASSAGLASSYEQYF; CDR3nt: TGTGCCAGCAGCGCCGGGCTAGCGAGCTCCTACGAGCAGTACTTC
v_gene: TRBV7-2; abundance: -; j_gene: TRBJ1-4; d_gene: -; CDR3aa: CASSSGTSLLKLFF; CDR3nt: TGTGCCAGCAGCTCCGGGACATCCCTTTTGAAACTGTTTTTT
v_gene: TRBV19; abundance: -; j_gene: TRBJ1-2; d_gene: -; CDR3aa: CASTKPTGSHYGYTF; CDR3nt: TGTGCCAGTACCAAACCGACGGGTTCCCACTATGGCTACACCTTC
v_gene: TRBV6-1; abundance: once; j_gene: TRBJ1-5; d_gene: TRBD1; CDR3aa: CASNDRGNQPQHF; CDR3nt: TGTGCCAGCAACGACAGGGGTAATCAGCCCCAGCATTTT
v_gene: TRBV28; abundance: -; j_gene: TRBJ2-3; d_gene: TRBD1; CDR3aa: CASRPTGSTDTQYF; CDR3nt: TGTGCCAGCAGGCCGACAGGGAGCACAGATACGCAGTATTTT
v_gene: TRBV6-6; abundance: -; j_gene: TRBJ2-3; d_gene: -; CDR3aa: CATSKGLGGADTQYF; CDR3nt: TGTGCCACCAGCAAGGGACTTGGGGGCGCAGATACGCAGTATTTT
v_gene: TRBV29-1; abundance: -; j_gene: TRBJ2-1; d_gene: TRBD2; CDR3aa: CSVEEFSGSSYNEQFF; CDR3nt: TGCAGCGTTGAGGAGTTTAGCGGGAGCTCCTACAATGAGCAGTTCTTC
v_gene: TRBV6-1; abundance: -; j_gene: TRBJ2-6; d_gene: -; CDR3aa: CASSEYRASGANVLTF; CDR3nt: TGTGCCAGCAGTGAATATCGGGCCTCTGGGGCCAACGTCCTGACTTTC
v_gene: TRBV6-6; abundance: -; j_gene: TRBJ2-7; d_gene: -; CDR3aa: CASSYAQSYEQYF; CDR3nt: TGTGCCAGCAGTTACGCCCAGTCCTACGAGCAGTACTTC
v_gene: TRBV6-5; abundance: -; j_gene: TRBJ1-1; d_gene: -; CDR3aa: CASSYTGLTEAFF; CDR3nt: TGTGCCAGCAGTTACACAGGGCTCACTGAAGCTTTCTTT
v_gene: TRBV13; abundance: -; j_gene: TRBJ2-7; d_gene: -; CDR3aa: CASSFRARHQYF; CDR3nt: TGTGCCAGCAGCTTTAGGGCCAGGCATCAGTACTTC
v_gene: TRBV9; abundance: -; j_gene: TRBJ2-2; d_gene: TRBD1; CDR3aa: CASSGQGHTGELFF; CDR3nt: TGTGCCAGCAGCGGACAGGGGCATACCGGGGAGCTGTTTTTT
v_gene: TRBV28; abundance: -; j_gene: TRBJ1-2; d_gene: -; CDR3aa: CASRRFSNYGYTF; CDR3nt: TGTGCCAGCAGGAGGTTTTCAAACTATGGCTACACCTTC